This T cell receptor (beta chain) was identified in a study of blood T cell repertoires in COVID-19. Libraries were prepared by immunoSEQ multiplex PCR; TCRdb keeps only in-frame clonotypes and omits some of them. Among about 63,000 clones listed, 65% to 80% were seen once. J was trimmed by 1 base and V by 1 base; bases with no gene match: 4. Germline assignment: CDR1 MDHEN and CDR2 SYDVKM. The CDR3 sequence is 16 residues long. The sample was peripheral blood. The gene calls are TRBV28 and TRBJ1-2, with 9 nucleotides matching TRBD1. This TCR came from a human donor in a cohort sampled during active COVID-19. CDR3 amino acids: CASSLSTGGNNYGYTF. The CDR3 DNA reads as TGTGCCAGCAGTTTATCGACAGGGGGGAATAACTATGGCTACACCTTC.